These 2 T cell receptor beta chains came from one sample sequenced in a study of CD8 T cells in Susac syndrome. The authors reverse transcribed roughly 0.5 to 1 ug RNA with random hexamers. Using its own MiXCR run on the immunoSEQ multiplex PCR reads, TCRdb lists one record per CDR3 protein. The sample holds roughly 150,000 distinct CDR3 sequences, more than 90% seen once. The sample comprised CD4+ T cells from PBMCs. The receptors were gathered from a human donor with Susac syndrome.

J is TRBJ2-3 and V is TRBV20-1, with D tentatively TRBD2 (6 bases). CDR1 is DFQATT and CDR2 is SNEGSKA in the germline V gene (reference sequence). V was trimmed by 6 bases and J by 4 bases, leaving 14 bases between them. This CDR3 is built from 13 residues. CDR3 nucleotides: TGCAGTGCCCGACTAGAGCGGGCAGATACGCAGTATTTT. Amino acid sequence: CSARLERADTQYF.

J is TRBJ2-3 and V is TRBV28, with a possible D match to TRBD1 (5 bases). This CDR3 contains 14 residues. Trimming pared 3 bases from V and 4 bases from J, leaving 11 bases between. Germline CDR1 and CDR2: MDHEN and SYDVKM. The CDR3 reads CASSFQGTADTQYF. The CDR3 DNA reads TGTGCCAGCAGTTTTCAGGGTACCGCAGATACGCAGTATTTT.